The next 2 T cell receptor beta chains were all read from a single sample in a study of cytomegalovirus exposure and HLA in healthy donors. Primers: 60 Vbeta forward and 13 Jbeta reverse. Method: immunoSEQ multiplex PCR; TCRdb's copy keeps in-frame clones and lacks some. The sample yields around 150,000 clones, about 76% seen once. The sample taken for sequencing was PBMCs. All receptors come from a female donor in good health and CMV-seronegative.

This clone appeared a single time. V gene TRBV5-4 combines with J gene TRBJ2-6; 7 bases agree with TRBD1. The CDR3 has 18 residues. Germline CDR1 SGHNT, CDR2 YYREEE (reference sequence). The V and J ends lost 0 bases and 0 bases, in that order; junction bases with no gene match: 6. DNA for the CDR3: TGTGCCAGCAGCTTGGCGGGACAGAAACTCTCTGGGGCCAACGTCCTGACTTTC. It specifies CASSLAGQKLSGANVLTF.

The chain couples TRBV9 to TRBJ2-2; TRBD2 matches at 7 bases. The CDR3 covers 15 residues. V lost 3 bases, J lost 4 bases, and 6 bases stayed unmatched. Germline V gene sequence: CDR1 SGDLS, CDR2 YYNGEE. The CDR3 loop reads CASSAQAGSTGELFF. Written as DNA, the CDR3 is TGTGCCAGCAGCGCGCAAGCGGGGAGCACCGGGGAGCTGTTTTTT.